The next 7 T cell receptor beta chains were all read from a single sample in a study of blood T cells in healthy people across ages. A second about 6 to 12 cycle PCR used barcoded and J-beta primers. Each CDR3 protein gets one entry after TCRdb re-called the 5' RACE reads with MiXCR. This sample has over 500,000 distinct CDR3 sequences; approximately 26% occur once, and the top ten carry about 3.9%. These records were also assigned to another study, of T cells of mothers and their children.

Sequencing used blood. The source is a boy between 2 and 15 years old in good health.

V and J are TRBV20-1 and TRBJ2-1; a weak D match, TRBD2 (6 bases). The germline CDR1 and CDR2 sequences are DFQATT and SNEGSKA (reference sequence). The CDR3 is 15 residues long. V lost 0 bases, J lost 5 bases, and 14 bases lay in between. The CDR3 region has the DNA TGCAGTGCTAGAGATCCGTGGCGGGGCGACAATGAGCAGTTCTTC. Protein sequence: CSARDPWRGDNEQFF.

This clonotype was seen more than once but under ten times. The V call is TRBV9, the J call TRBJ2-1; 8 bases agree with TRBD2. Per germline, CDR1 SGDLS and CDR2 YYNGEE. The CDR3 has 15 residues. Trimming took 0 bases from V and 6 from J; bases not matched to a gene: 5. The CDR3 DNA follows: TGTGCCAGCAGCGTAGCTAGCGGGCCCCCCAATGAGCAGTTCTTC. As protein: CASSVASGPPNEQFF.

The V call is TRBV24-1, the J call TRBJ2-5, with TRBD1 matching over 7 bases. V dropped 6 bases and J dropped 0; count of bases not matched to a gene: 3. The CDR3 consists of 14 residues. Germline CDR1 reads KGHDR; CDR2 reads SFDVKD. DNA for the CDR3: TGTGCCACCAGTCCCGGGACAGACCAAGAGACCCAGTACTTC. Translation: CATSPGTDQETQYF.

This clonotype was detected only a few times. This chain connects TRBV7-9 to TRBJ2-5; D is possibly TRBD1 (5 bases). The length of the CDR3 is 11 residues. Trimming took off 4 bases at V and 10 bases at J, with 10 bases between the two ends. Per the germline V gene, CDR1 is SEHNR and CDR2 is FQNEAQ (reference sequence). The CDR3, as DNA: TGTGCCAGCAGCTCAGACAGAGACCAGTACTTC. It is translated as CASSSDRDQYF.

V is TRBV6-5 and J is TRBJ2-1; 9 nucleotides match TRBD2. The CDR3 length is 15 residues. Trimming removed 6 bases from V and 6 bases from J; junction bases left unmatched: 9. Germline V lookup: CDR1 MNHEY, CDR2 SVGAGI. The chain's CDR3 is CASSPLAGPPNEQFF. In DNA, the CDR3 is TGTGCCAGCAGCCCTCTAGCGGGACCCCCCAATGAGCAGTTCTTC.

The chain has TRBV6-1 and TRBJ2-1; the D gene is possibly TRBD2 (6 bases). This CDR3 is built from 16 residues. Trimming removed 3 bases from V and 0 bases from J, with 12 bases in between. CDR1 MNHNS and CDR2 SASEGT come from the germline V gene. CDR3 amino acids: CASSDQGGSSYNEQFF. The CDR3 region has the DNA TGTGCCAGCAGTGATCAAGGAGGGAGCTCCTACAATGAGCAGTTCTTC.

The CDR3 here is CASSWWDSDYEQYF. The CDR3 nucleotides read TGTGCCAGCAGCTGGTGGGACAGCGACTACGAGCAGTACTTC. The rearrangement joins TRBV5-4 to TRBJ2-7; 7 bases align to TRBD1. The CDR3 loop spans 14 amino acids. The V gene end was trimmed by 3 bases and the J gene end by 3 bases; junction bases not matched to a gene: 6. Germline loops: CDR1 SGHNT, CDR2 YYREEE (reference sequence).